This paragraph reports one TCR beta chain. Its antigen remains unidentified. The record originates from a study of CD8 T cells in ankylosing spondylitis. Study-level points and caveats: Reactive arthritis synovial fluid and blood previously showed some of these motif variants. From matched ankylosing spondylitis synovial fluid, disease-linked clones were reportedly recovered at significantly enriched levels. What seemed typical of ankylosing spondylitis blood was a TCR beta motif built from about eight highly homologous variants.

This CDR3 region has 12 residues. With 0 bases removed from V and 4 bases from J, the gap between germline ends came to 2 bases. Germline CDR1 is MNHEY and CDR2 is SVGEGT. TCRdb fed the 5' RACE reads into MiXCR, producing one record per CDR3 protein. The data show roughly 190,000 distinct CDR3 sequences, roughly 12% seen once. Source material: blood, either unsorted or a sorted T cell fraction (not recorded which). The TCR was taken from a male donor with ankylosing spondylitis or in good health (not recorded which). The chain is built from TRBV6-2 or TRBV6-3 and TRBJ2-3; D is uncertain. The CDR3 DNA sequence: TGTGCCAGCAGTTACTCGCCAGATACGCAGTATTTT. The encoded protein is CASSYSPDTQYF.